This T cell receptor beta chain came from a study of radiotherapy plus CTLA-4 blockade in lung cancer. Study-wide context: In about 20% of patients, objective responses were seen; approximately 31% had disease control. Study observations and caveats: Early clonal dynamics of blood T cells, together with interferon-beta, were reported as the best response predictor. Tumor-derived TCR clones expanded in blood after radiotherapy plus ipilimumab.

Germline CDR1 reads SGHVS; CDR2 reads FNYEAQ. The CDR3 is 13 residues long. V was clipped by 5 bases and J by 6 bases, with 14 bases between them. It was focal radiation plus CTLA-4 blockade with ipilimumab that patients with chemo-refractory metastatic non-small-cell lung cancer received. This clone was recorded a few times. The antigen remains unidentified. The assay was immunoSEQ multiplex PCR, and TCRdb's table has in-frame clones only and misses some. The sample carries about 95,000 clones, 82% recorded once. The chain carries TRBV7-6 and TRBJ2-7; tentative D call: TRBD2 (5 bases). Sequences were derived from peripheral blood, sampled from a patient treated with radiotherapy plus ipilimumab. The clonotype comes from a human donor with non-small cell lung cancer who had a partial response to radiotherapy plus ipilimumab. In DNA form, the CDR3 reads TGTGCCAGCAGCCGGGAATCTAGTGGCGAGCAGTACTTC. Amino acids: CASSRESSGEQYF.